This entry describes one T cell receptor beta chain. The antigen remains undetermined. CDR1 and CDR2 from the germline V gene are SNHLY and FYNNEI. Trimming took 7 bases from V and 7 from J, leaving 11 bases between them. The CDR3 has 12 residues. TCRdb ran MiXCR on the RT-PCR reads and lists one entry per CDR3 protein. This repertoire shows roughly 23,000 distinct CDR3 sequences, under 85% found once; its top ten account for about 5%. This record comes from a study of yellow fever vaccine responses in identical twins. Study conclusions and caveats: Vaccine T cell responses of twins reportedly seemed partly convergent and partly personalized.

This chain uses TRBV2 with TRBJ2-1; D not resolved. This sample comprised T cells from blood (PBMCs), unsorted or a sorted subset (not recorded which), obtained before or after yellow fever vaccination (not recorded which). The source is a young woman who received the yellow fever vaccine. The CDR3 sequence is CASMGWRNEQFF. CDR3 nucleotides: TGTGCCAGCATGGGGTGGCGGAATGAGCAGTTCTTC. The full variable domain, completed using reference TRBV2 and TRBJ2-1, is EPEVTQTPSHQVTQMGQEVILRCVPISNHLYFYWYRQILGQKVEFLVSFYNNEISEKSEIFDDQFSVERPDGSNFTLKIRSTKLEDSAMYFCASMGWRNEQFFGPGTRLTVL.